The T cell receptor (beta chain) described here comes from a study of vaccination effects on CD4 cells after COVID-19. Findings and limits, study-wide: Clones of infection and vaccine origin contracted markedly late after vaccination.

Assay used: immunoSEQ multiplex PCR; TCRdb lists only in-frame clones, some missing. The data contain about 28,000 clones, around 75% of them seen just once; the ten biggest clones take up around 32%. This clone was seen a single time. The antigen remains undetermined. Before sequencing took place, the ViraFEST assay used viral peptide pools to expand antigen-specific CD4+ T cells. Subsequent to about 10 days of culture, CD4+ T cells were isolated. No vaccinee had earlier SARS-CoV-2 infection, and nucleocapsid antibodies were negative. The germline gives CDR1 MGHDK, CDR2 SYGVNS. This CDR3 is built from 14 residues. Losses at the gene ends were 2 bases for V and 4 bases for J; bases not matched to a gene: 3.

This sample comprised CD4+ T cells from PBMCs cultured with SARS-CoV-2 spike peptides, obtained before COVID-19 vaccination. V gene TRBV25-1 combines with J gene TRBJ2-7, with TRBD2 matching 9 bases. The receptor comes from a human donor who received a COVID-19 vaccine. Here the CDR3 DNA reads TGTGCCAGCAGTGAAAGACTAGCGGATTACGAGCAGTACTTC. It translates to CASSERLADYEQYF.